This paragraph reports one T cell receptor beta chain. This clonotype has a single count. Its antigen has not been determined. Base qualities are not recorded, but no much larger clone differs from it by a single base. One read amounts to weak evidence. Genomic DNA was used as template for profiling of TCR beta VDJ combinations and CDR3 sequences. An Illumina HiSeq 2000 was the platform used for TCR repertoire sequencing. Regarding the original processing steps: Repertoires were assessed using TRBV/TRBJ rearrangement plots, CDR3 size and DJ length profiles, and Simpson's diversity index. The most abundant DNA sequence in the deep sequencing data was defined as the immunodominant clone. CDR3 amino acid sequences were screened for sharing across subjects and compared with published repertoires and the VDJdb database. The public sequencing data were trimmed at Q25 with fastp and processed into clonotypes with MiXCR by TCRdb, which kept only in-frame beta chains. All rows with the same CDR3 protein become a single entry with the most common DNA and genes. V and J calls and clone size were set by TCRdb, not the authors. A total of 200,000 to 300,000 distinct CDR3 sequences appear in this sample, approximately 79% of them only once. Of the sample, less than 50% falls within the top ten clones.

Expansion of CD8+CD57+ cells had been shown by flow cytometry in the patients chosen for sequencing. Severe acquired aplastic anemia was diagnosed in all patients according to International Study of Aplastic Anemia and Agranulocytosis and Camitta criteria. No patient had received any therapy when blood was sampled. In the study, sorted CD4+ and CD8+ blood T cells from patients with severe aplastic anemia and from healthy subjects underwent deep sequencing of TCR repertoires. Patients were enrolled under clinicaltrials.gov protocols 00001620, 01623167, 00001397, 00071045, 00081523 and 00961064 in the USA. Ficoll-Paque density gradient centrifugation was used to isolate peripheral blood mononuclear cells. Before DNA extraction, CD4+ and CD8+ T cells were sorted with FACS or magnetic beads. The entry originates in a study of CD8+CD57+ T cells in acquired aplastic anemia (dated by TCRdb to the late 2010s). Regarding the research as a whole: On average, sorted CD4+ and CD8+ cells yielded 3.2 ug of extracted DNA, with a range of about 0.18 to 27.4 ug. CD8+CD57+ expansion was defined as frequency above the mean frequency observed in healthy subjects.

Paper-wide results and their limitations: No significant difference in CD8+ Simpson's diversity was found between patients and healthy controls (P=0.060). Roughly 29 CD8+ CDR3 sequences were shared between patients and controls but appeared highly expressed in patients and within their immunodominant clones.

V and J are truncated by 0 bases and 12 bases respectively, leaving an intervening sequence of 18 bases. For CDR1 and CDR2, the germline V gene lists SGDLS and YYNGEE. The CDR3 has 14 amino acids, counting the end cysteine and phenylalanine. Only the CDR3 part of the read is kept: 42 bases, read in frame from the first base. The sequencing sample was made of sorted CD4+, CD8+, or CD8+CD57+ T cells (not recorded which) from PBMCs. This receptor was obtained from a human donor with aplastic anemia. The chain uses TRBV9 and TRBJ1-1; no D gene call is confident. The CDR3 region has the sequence CASSVEGYGLVTFF. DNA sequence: TGTGCCAGCAGCGTAGAGGGCTATGGCCTGGTGACTTTCTTT. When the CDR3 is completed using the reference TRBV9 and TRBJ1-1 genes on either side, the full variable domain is DSGVTQTPKHLITATGQRVTLRCSPRSGDLSVYWYQQSLDQGLQFLIQYYNGEERAKGNILERFSAQQFPDLHSELNLSSLELGDSALYFCASSVEGYGLVTFFGQGTRLTVV.